Sequencing of this T cell receptor beta chain was carried out in a study of blood T cell repertoires in COVID-19. Source study methods: By means of reference gene primer amplification, nucleated cell counts were estimated. Libraries were prepared by immunoSEQ multiplex PCR; TCRdb keeps only in-frame clonotypes and omits some of them. V, J and clone size were drawn from that table, and D and trimming were deduced from the DNA. Of 300,000 to 350,000 clones listed, approximately 89% are singletons. The germline CDR1 and CDR2 sequences are MDHEN and SYDVKM. Trimming at V came to 3 bases and at J to 10 bases, leaving 8 bases not matched to a gene. The CDR3 contains 13 residues.

This clonotype originated in a man aged 25 to 45 who had recovered from COVID-19. The chain is built from TRBV28 and TRBJ1-2; 7 bases line up with TRBD1. Sample: PBMCs or T cells enriched from blood (not recorded which). Here the CDR3 DNA reads TGTGCCAGCAGTTTCCCCGGACAGGACTTCTACACCTTC. Translated: CASSFPGQDFYTF.